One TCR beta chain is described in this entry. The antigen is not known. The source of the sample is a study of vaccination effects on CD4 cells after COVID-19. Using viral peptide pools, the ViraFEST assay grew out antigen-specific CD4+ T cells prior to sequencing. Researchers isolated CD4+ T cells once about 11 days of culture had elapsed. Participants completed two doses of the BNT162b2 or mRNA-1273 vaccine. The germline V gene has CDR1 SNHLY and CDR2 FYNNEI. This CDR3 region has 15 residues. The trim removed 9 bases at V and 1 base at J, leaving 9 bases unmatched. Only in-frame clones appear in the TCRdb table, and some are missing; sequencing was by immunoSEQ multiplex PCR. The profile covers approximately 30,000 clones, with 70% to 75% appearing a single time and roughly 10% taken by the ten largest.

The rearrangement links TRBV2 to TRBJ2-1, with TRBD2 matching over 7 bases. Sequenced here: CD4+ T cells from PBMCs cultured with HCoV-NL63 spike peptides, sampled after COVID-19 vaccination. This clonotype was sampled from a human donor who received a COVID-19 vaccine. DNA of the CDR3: TGTGCCAGGGAGGCTAGCGGCAGTTCCTACAATGAGCAGTTCTTC. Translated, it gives CAREASGSSYNEQFF.